These 12 T cell receptor beta chains came from one sample sequenced in a study of blood T cells in healthy people across ages. A sample-barcoded 5' primer and a J-beta primer mix were used in a second PCR of about 7 to 11 cycles. MiXCR, applied by TCRdb to the 5' RACE reads, yields one record per CDR3 protein. The sample yields about 800,000 distinct CDR3 sequences, around a quarter seen once. This same sample was also part of a study on T cells of mothers and their children.

Sequencing used blood. The receptors derive from a boy younger than 18 in good health.

The V call is TRBV4-3, the J call TRBJ2-7, with unresolved D. In germline, CDR1 is LGHNA, CDR2 YSLEER. The CDR3 is 15 residues long. Trimming cost V 1 base and J 2 bases, with 12 bases left between them. CDR3 DNA: TGCGCCAGCAGCCAAGGGGCAGTTCATACCTACGAGCAGTACTTC. Residues: CASSQGAVHTYEQYF.

This clonotype was counted a few times. Compared with germline, one end of the junction differs, possibly owing to a read error. This chain links TRBV7-3 with TRBJ2-5; TRBD2 matches 10 bases. The DNA end lines up better with TRBJ2-1; the J call may be wrong. Looked up from germline, CDR1 is SGHTA and CDR2 is FQGTGA. The CDR3 is 15 residues long. CDR3 sequence reads: CASSLTYSGRGEQFF. DNA for the CDR3: TGTGCCAGCAGCCTAACCTACAGCGGGAGGGGTGAGCAGTTCTTC.

A remark on this clonotype: This CDR3 is missing its conserved last phenylalanine or tryptophan, likely due to a read error. The chain combines TRBV2 with TRBJ1-1, with D possibly TRBD1 on 5 matching bases. Trimming took off 3 bases at V and 7 bases at J, with 21 bases between the two ends. Germline CDR1 reads SNHLY; CDR2 reads FYNNEI. The CDR3 has 16 residues. CDR3 DNA: TGTGCCAGCAGTGATGGCGGCAGGGAGGGGAACGGTGAAGCTTTCCTT. The encoded protein is CASSDGGREGNGEAFL.

This clonotype turned up a few times. A junction end diverges from the germline sequence, so it may reflect a read error. The V call is TRBV11-2, the J call TRBJ1-1; TRBD1 is a possible D gene (5 bases). The V gene's germline CDR1 is SGHAT and CDR2 FQNNGV. The CDR3 length is 17 residues. The CDR3 protein is CASSSRGVLGENTEAFF. The CDR3 DNA follows: TGTGCCAGCAGCTCGCGCGGGGTGCTGGGGGAGAACACTGAAGCCTTCTTT.

This clonotype occurred a few times. The chain links TRBV19 to TRBJ2-5, with D perhaps TRBD1 (7 bases). The V gene's germline CDR1 is LNHDA and CDR2 SQIVND (reference sequence). There are 13 residues in the CDR3. V lost 6 bases and J 6 bases, leaving 14 bases between the germline ends. CDR3 bases: TGTGCCAGTAGAGCCCCAGGGGGGCAGACCCAGTACTTC. Amino acid sequence: CASRAPGGQTQYF. Full variable domain (remainder filled in from reference TRBV19 and TRBJ2-5): DGGITQSPKYLFRKEGQNVTLSCEQNLNHDAMYWYRQDPGQGLRLIYYSQIVNDFQKGDIAEGYSVSREKKESFPLTVTSAQKNPTAFYLCASRAPGGQTQYFGPGTRLLVL.

The chain recombines TRBV10-2 with TRBJ1-6; D unresolved. This CDR3 is 12 amino acids long. Germline loops: CDR1 WSHSY, CDR2 SAAADI. V gave up 3 bases and J gave up 9 bases, with 6 bases separating them. DNA for the CDR3: TGCGCCAGCAGTGAACTCAGTTCACCCCTCCACTTT. This gives the protein CASSELSSPLHF.

Only a few counts were recorded for this clonotype. This sequence joins TRBV15 and TRBJ2-7; 8 bases line up with TRBD1. CDR3 size: 14 residues. V was pared by 7 bases and J by 2 bases, with 7 bases of the junction left unmatched. CDR1 and CDR2 (germline): LNHNV, YYDKDF (reference sequence). Here the CDR3 DNA reads TGTGCCACCACCTTGGGGACAGGCCCCTACGAGCAGTACTTC. Its protein is CATTLGTGPYEQYF.

The sample holds a few counts of this clonotype. The chain links TRBV12-3 or TRBV12-4 to TRBJ2-5, with D perhaps TRBD1 (5 bases). The J call is doubtful: the DNA matches TRBJ2-7 better. The CDR3 loop spans 13 amino acids. Here the CDR3 reads CASSLLGPYEQYF. CDR3 coding DNA: TGTGCCAGCAGTTTATTGGGGCCCTACGAGCAGTACTTC.

V usage is TRBV30 and J usage is TRBJ1-1; D remains unclear. This CDR3 comprises 16 residues. Per germline, CDR1 GTSNPN and CDR2 SVGIG (reference sequence). V dropped 0 bases and J dropped 1 base, with 15 bases sitting between them. CDR3 in DNA: TGTGCCTGGAGTGTAGTTCGCGGTCGGGGGAACACTGAAGCTTTCTTT. This translates into CAWSVVRGRGNTEAFF.

This clonotype was observed a handful of times. The rearrangement uses TRBV18 and TRBJ2-1; 9 positions match TRBD2. The CDR3 consists of 16 residues. V lost 4 bases, J lost 0 bases, and 4 bases stayed unmatched. Per germline, CDR1 KGHSH and CDR2 LQKENI. The CDR3 nucleotides read TGTGCCAGCTCACACAATAGCGGGGGCTCCTACAATGAGCAGTTCTTC. Its protein is CASSHNSGGSYNEQFF. The full variable domain, its missing parts supplied by reference TRBV18 and TRBJ2-1, is NAGVMQNPRHLVRRRGQEARLRCSPMKGHSHVYWYRQLPEEGLKFMVYLQKENIIDESGMPKERFSAEFPKEGPSILRIQQVVRGDSAAYFCASSHNSGGSYNEQFFGPGTRLTVL.

CDR3: CATSGLDQPQHF. As DNA, the CDR3 is TGTGCCACCAGCGGACTAGATCAGCCCCAGCATTTT. This chain uses TRBV15 with TRBJ1-5; D uncertain. This CDR3 comprises 12 residues. CDR1 is LNHNV and CDR2 is YYDKDF in the germline V gene (reference sequence). V was trimmed by 5 bases and J by 5 bases, leaving 7 bases between them.

The chain joins TRBV7-9 to TRBJ2-5, with TRBD1 identical over 8 bases. The assigned J gene may be wrong: the sequence end matches TRBJ2-7 better. The V gene's germline CDR1 is SEHNR and CDR2 FQNEAQ (reference sequence). CDR3 length equals 15 residues. DNA for the CDR3: TGTGCCAGCAGCCCCGACAGGGGAATCTCCTACGAGCAGTACTTC. Encoded protein: CASSPDRGISYEQYF.